Following are 10 T cell receptor beta chains from one sample sequenced in a study of T cell changes during pregnancy in multiple sclerosis. Libraries were prepared by immunoSEQ multiplex PCR; TCRdb keeps only in-frame clonotypes and omits some of them. The repertoire consists of over 60,000 clones, with approximately 92% occurring once and the leading ten covering more than 0.9%. The sample here was peripheral blood, taken in the first trimester of pregnancy. Receptor source: a female donor with multiple sclerosis, enrolled in a pregnancy study.

This chain uses TRBV30 with TRBJ1-5, with a possible D match to TRBD1 (6 bases). The CDR3 sequence is 13 residues long. The V end lost 4 bases, the J end lost 7 bases, and 14 bases lay between the germline ends. Germline V lookup: CDR1 GTSNPN, CDR2 SVGIG (reference sequence). The CDR3 loop is CAWNLGANQPQHF. CDR3 nucleotides: TGTGCCTGGAATTTGGGGGCTAACCAGCCCCAGCATTTT.

The chain couples TRBV18 to TRBJ2-3; a weak D match, TRBD2 (6 bases). The V gene's germline CDR1 is KGHSH and CDR2 LQKENI. This CDR3 is built from 14 residues. Trimming took 1 base from V and 4 from J, leaving 9 bases between them. CDR3 in amino acids: CASSPRREADTQYF. The CDR3 DNA follows: TGTGCCAGCTCACCACGGCGGGAAGCAGATACGCAGTATTTT. Looking up the rest from reference TRBV18 and TRBJ2-3 gives the full variable domain: NAGVMQNPRHLVRRRGQEARLRCSPMKGHSHVYWYRQLPEEGLKFMVYLQKENIIDESGMPKERFSAEFPKEGPSILRIQQVVRGDSAAYFCASSPRREADTQYFGPGTRLTVL.

The V call is TRBV2, the J call TRBJ2-7; 10 nucleotides align to TRBD1. The trim removed 5 bases at V and 4 bases at J, leaving 8 bases unmatched. There are 15 residues in the CDR3. CDR1 SNHLY and CDR2 FYNNEI come from the germline V gene. CDR3 nucleotide sequence: TGTGCCAGCAGTCCCTCCGGGACAGGGGAGTACGAGCAGTACTTC. This codes for CASSPSGTGEYEQYF.

CDR3 sequence reads: CAISDTTGELFF. In nucleotides, the CDR3 is TGTGCCATCAGTGACACAACCGGGGAGCTGTTTTTT. This chain links TRBV10-3 with TRBJ2-2, with no clear D. The CDR3 loop spans 12 amino acids. Germline V gene sequence: CDR1 ENHRY, CDR2 SYGVKD. Trimming pared 3 bases from V and 5 bases from J, leaving 4 bases between.

The rearrangement links TRBV6-4 to TRBJ2-3, with 11 bases lining up with TRBD2. The CDR3 extends over 15 amino acids. Germline V gene sequence: CDR1 MRHNA, CDR2 SNTAGT. V trimming: 8 bases; J trimming: 14 bases; junction bases outside the gene matches: 18. CDR3 sequence (DNA): TGTGCCAGCGGGAACCTAGCGGGGGGACCCACAGCAATGTATTTT. Its translation: CASGNLAGGPTAMYF.

The gene calls are TRBV2 and TRBJ1-2; 10 nucleotides line up with TRBD1. This CDR3 is built from 14 residues. The J segment lost 5 bases and the V segment lost 6 bases, leaving 6 bases of the junction unmatched. The V gene's germline CDR1 is SNHLY and CDR2 FYNNEI. CDR3 DNA: TGTGCCAGCAGGCCGGGACAGGGGTTGTATGGCTACACCTTC. Amino acids: CASRPGQGLYGYTF. Full variable domain (rest looked up from reference TRBV2 and TRBJ1-2): EPEVTQTPSHQVTQMGQEVILRCVPISNHLYFYWYRQILGQKVEFLVSFYNNEISEKSEIFDDQFSVERPDGSNFTLKIRSTKLEDSAMYFCASRPGQGLYGYTFGSGTRLTVV.

The CDR3, as DNA: TGTGCCAGCAGCGTAGGGGCGGGAGCGAATGAAAAACTGTTTTTT. Amino acid sequence: CASSVGAGANEKLFF. The J gene is TRBJ1-4, the V gene TRBV9, with D hard to call. Deletions cut 0 bases from V and 5 bases from J, with 11 bases between. The CDR3 consists of 15 residues. Germline V gene sequence: CDR1 SGDLS, CDR2 YYNGEE.

The chain couples TRBV10-2 to TRBJ2-7, with 8 bases identical to TRBD2. CDR1 and CDR2 from the germline V gene are WSHSY and SAAADI. The CDR3 consists of 12 residues. V lost 7 bases and J lost 4; bases outside the gene matches: 3. CDR3 DNA sequence: TGCGCCAGCATAAGCGGGAGTTACGAGCAGTACTTC. The encoded protein is CASISGSYEQYF.

The chain carries TRBV19 and TRBJ2-1; 8 positions agree with TRBD1. Trimming at V came to 7 bases and at J to 10 bases, leaving 18 bases not matched to a gene. The CDR3 is made up of 16 amino acids. Per germline, CDR1 LNHDA and CDR2 SQIVND (reference sequence). CDR3 bases: TGTGCCAGTACTCCACTAGGACAGGGACACCATAAAGAGCAGTTCTTC. The encoded protein is CASTPLGQGHHKEQFF. The complete variable domain, with remaining parts taken from reference TRBV19 and TRBJ2-1, reads DGGITQSPKYLFRKEGQNVTLSCEQNLNHDAMYWYRQDPGQGLRLIYYSQIVNDFQKGDIAEGYSVSREKKESFPLTVTSAQKNPTAFYLCASTPLGQGHHKEQFFGPGTRLTVL.

Comment on this clone: Other nucleotide sequences in the sample specify the same CDR3. V gene TRBV5-1 combines with J gene TRBJ2-1, with 7 bases matching TRBD2. The CDR3 contains 15 residues. Germline CDR1 SGHRS, CDR2 YFSETQ. With V trimmed by 0 bases and J by 2 bases, 2 bases remained unmatched. The CDR3 sequence: CASSLVAGAYNEQFF. CDR3 coding DNA: TGCGCCAGCAGCTTGGTCGCGGGGGCCTACAATGAGCAGTTCTTC.